This T cell receptor (beta chain) was observed in a study of T cells in localized non-small cell lung cancer. The CDR3 consists of 14 residues. V trimming: 2 bases; J trimming: 8 bases; junction bases outside the gene matches: 4. The V gene's germline CDR1 is KGHSH and CDR2 LQKENI. The protocol was immunoSEQ multiplex PCR, while the TCRdb copy is restricted to in-frame clones and leaves out a portion. Of 20,000 to 30,000 clones detected, 80% to 90% appear once; the ten largest clones hold roughly 14%. The rearrangement uses TRBV18 and TRBJ2-2; 8 positions agree with TRBD1. The sequencing here drew on peripheral blood, taken before any cancer treatment. The sequence was collected from a female donor at least 60 years old with stage I lung adenocarcinoma. This CDR3 is CASSPGQGTGELFF. CDR3 nucleotides: TGTGCCAGCTCACCAGGACAGGGAACTGGGGAGCTGTTTTTT.